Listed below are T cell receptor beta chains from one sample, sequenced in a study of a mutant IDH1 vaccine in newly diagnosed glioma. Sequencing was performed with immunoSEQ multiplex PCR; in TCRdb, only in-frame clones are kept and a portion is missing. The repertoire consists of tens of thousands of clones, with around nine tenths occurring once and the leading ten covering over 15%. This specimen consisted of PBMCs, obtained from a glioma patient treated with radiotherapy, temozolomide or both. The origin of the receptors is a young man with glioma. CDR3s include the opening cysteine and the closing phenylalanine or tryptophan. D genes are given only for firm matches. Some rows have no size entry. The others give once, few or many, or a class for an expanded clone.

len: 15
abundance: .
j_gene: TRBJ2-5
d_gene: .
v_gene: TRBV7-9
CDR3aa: CASSPSTGSGETQYF
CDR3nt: TGTGCCAGCAGCCCCTCGACAGGGAGCGGGGAGACCCAGTACTTC

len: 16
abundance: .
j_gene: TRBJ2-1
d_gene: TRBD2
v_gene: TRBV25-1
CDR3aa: CASSESSGRGSNEQFF
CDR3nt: TGTGCCAGCAGTGAATCAAGCGGGAGGGGATCGAATGAGCAGTTCTTC

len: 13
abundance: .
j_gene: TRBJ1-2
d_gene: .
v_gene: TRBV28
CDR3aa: CASSLTQNYGYTF
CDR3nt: TGTGCCAGCAGTCTCACCCAGAACTATGGCTACACCTTC

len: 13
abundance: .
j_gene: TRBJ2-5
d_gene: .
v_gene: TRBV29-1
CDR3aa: CSVESGWGETQYF
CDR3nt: TGCAGCGTTGAATCCGGGTGGGGCGAGACCCAGTACTTC

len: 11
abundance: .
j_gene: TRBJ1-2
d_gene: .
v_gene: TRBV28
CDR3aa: CASKEHYGYTF
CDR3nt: TGTGCCAGCAAGGAGCACTATGGCTACACCTTC

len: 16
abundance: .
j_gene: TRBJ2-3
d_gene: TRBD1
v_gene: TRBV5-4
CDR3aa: CASSLAPTGVRDTQYF
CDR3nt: TGTGCCAGCAGCTTGGCCCCGACAGGGGTGCGGGATACGCAGTATTTT

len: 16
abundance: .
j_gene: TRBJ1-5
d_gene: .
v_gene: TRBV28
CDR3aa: CASSLHGGPSNQPQHF
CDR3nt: TGTGCCAGCAGTCTTCACGGAGGACCTAGCAATCAGCCCCAGCATTTT

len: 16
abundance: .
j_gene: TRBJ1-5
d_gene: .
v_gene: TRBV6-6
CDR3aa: CASSPGYGGGNQPQHF
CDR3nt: TGTGCCAGCAGCCCCGGCTACGGGGGAGGCAATCAGCCCCAGCATTTT

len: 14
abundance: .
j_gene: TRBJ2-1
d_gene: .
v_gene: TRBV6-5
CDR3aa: CASSLLRGTDEKFF
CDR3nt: TGTGCCAGCAGTTTATTACGAGGGACGGACGAAAAATTCTTC

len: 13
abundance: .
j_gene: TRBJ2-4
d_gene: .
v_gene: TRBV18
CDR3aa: CASSPPSVNIQYF
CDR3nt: TGTGCCAGCTCACCACCCTCGGTAAACATTCAGTACTTC

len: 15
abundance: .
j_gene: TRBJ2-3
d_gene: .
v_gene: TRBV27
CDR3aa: CASSLWPSPTDTQYF
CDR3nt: TGTGCCAGCAGTTTATGGCCTAGCCCCACAGATACGCAGTATTTT

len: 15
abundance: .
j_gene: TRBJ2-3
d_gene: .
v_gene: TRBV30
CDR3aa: CAWSVQGRGTDTQYF
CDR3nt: TGTGCCTGGAGTGTGCAGGGTAGGGGCACAGATACGCAGTATTTT

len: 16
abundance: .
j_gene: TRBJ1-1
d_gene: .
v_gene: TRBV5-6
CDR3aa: CASSLVPGSRAAEAFF
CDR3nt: TGTGCCAGCAGCTTGGTACCCGGGTCCCGGGCCGCTGAAGCTTTCTTT

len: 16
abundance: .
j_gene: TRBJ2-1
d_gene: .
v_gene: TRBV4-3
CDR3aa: CASSQDTTNPGGEQFF
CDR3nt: TGCGCCAGCAGCCAAGATACGACAAATCCCGGGGGTGAGCAGTTCTTC

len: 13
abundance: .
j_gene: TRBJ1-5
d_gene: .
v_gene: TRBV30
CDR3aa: CAWSPTPTQPQHF
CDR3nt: TGTGCCTGGAGTCCAACCCCTACTCAGCCCCAGCATTTT

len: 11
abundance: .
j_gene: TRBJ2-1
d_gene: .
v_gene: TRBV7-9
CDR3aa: CASSPVSEQFF
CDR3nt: TGTGCCAGCAGCCCGGTTAGTGAGCAGTTCTTC

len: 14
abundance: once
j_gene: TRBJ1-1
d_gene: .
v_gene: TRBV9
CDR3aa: CASSVLQGVPEAFF
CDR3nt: TGTGCCAGCAGCGTACTACAGGGAGTACCCGAAGCTTTCTTT

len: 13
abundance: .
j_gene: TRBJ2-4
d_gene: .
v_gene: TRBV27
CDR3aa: CASSSRGGNIQYF
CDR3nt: TGTGCCAGCAGTTCCAGGGGAGGGAACATTCAGTACTTC

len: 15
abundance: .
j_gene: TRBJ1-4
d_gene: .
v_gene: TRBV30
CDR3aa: CAWRLPGRINEKLFF
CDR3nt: TGTGCCTGGAGACTCCCGGGACGGATTAATGAAAAACTGTTTTTT

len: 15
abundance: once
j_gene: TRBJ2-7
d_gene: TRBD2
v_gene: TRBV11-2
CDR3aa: CASSLALAGLYEQYF
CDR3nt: TGTGCCAGCAGCTTAGCCCTAGCGGGGCTCTACGAGCAGTACTTC

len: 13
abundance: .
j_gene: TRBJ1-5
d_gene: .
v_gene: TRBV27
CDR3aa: CASSLWRDQPQHF
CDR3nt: TGTGCCAGCAGTTTGTGGCGGGACCAGCCCCAGCATTTT

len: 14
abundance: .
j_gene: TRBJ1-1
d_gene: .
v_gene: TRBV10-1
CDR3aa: CASSEGQGNTEAFF
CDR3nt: TGCGCCAGCAGTGAGGGGCAGGGGAACACTGAAGCTTTCTTT

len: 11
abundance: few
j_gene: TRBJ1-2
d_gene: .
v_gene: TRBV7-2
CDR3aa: CASSSRYSYTF
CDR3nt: TGTGCCAGCAGCTCCCGGTATAGCTACACCTTC

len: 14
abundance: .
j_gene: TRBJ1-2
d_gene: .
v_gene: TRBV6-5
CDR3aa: CASSYSFRDNRYTF
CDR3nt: TGTGCCAGCAGTTACTCGTTCAGGGACAATCGCTACACCTTC

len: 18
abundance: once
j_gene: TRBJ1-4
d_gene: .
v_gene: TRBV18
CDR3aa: CASSPSSATMGTNEKLFF
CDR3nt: TGTGCCAGCTCACCTTCGAGTGCAACTATGGGAACTAATGAAAAACTGTTTTTT

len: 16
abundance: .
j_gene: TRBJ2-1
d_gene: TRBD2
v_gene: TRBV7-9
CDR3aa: CASSSTVLADDNEQFF
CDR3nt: TGTGCCAGCAGCTCCACGGTGCTAGCGGACGACAATGAGCAGTTCTTC

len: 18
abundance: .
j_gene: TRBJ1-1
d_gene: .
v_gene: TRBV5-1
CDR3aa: CASSPQSRGRGKNTEAFF
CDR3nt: TGCGCCAGCAGCCCACAATCTCGGGGGAGAGGGAAGAACACTGAAGCTTTCTTT

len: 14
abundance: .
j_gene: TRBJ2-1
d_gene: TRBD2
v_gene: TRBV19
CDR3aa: CASSSGRTNNEQFF
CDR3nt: TGTGCCAGTAGTAGCGGGAGGACAAACAATGAGCAGTTCTTC

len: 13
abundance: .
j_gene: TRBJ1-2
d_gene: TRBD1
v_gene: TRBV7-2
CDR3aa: CASSIQGWNGYTF
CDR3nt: TGTGCCAGCAGCATACAGGGGTGGAATGGCTACACCTTC

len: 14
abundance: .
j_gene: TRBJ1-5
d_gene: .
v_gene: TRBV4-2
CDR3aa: CASSQDLGGQPQHF
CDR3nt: TGTGCCAGCAGCCAAGATCTGGGAGGTCAGCCCCAGCATTTT

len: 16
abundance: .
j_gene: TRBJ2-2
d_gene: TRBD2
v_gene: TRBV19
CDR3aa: CASSISGTSVPGELFF
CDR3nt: TGTGCCAGTAGTATATCAGGGACTAGCGTACCCGGGGAGCTGTTTTTT

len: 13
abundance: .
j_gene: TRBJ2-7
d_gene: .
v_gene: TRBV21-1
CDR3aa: CASRGLADYEQYF
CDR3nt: TGTGCCAGCCGGGGACTAGCGGACTACGAGCAGTACTTC

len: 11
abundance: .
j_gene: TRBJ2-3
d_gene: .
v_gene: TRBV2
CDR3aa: CASREQDTQYF
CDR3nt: TGTGCCAGCAGAGAACAAGATACGCAGTATTTT

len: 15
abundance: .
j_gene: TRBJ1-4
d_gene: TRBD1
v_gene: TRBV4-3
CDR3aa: CASSQHTGGDEKLFF
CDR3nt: TGCGCCAGCAGCCAACATACAGGGGGCGATGAAAAACTGTTTTTT

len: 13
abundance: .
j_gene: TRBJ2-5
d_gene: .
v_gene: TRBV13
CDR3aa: CASSLLVQETQYF
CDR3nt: TGTGCCAGCAGCTTATTGGTCCAAGAGACCCAGTACTTC

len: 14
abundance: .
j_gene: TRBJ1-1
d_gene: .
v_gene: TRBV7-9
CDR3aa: CASSLGGGATEAFF
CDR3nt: TGTGCCAGCAGCTTAGGGGGGGGTGCCACTGAAGCTTTCTTT

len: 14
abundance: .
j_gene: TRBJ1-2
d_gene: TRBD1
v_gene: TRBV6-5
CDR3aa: CASRTGGSNYGYTF
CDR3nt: TGTGCCAGCAGGACAGGGGGCAGTAACTATGGCTACACCTTC

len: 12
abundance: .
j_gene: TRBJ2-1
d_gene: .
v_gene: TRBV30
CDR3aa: CAWSVEGEEQFF
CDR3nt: TGTGCCTGGAGTGTAGAGGGAGAGGAGCAGTTCTTC

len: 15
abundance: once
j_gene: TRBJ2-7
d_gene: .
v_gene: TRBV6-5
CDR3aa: CASSYGAGPVNEQYF
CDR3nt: TGTGCCAGCAGTTACGGCGCGGGCCCCGTGAACGAGCAGTACTTC

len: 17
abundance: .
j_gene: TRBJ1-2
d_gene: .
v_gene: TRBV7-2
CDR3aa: CASSSPVGGRENYGYTF
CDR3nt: TGTGCCAGCAGCTCCCCCGTGGGGGGGCGCGAAAACTATGGCTACACCTTC

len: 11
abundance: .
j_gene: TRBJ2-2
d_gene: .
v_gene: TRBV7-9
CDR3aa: CASLPPGELFF
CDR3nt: TGTGCCAGCTTACCCCCCGGGGAGCTGTTTTTT

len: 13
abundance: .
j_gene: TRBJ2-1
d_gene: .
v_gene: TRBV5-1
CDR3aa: CASSLDPGDEQFF
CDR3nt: TGCGCCAGCAGCTTGGACCCGGGCGATGAGCAGTTCTTC

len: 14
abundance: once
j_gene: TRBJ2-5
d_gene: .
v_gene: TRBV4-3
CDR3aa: CASSLGTGPETQYF
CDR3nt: TGCGCCAGCAGCCTGGGAACAGGGCCAGAGACCCAGTACTTC

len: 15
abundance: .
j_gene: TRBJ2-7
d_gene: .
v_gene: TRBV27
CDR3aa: CASSESGVRSYEQYF
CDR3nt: TGTGCCAGCAGTGAGAGTGGGGTTCGCTCCTACGAGCAGTACTTC

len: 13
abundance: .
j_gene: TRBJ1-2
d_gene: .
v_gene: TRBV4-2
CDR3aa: CASSQEDSYGYTF
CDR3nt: TGTGCCAGCAGCCAAGAGGACAGCTATGGCTACACCTTC

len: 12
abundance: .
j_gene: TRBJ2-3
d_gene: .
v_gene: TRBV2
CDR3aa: CASSEEIGTQYF
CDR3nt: TGTGCCAGCAGTGAGGAGATAGGGACGCAGTATTTT

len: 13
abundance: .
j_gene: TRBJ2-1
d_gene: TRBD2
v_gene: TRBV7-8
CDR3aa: CASSLEAGDEQFF
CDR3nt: TGTGCCAGCAGCTTAGAGGCGGGGGATGAGCAGTTCTTC

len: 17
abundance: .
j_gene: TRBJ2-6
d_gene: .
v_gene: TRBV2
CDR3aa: CASSVGVFSSGANVLTF
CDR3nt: TGTGCCAGCAGCGTCGGGGTATTCAGCTCTGGGGCCAACGTCCTGACTTTC

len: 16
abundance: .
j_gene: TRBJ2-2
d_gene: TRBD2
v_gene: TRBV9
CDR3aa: CASSPGQREGTGELFF
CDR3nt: TGTGCCAGCAGCCCAGGGCAGCGGGAAGGCACCGGGGAGCTGTTTTTT

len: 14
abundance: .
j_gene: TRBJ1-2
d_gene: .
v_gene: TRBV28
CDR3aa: CASRRAGEYYGYTF
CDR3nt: TGTGCCAGCCGACGGGCAGGGGAATACTATGGCTACACCTTC

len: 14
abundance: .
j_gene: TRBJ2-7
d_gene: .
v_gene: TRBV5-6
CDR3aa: CASSLGGLTYEQYF
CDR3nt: TGTGCCAGCAGCTTAGGGGGTCTTACCTACGAGCAGTACTTC

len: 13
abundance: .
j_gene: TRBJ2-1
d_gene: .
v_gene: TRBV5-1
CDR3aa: CASSTTVSREQFF
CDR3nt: TGCGCCAGCAGCACCACAGTGTCTCGTGAGCAGTTCTTC

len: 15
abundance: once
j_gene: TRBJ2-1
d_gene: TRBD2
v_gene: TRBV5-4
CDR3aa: CASSLALADYNEQFF
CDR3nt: TGTGCCAGCAGCTTGGCACTAGCGGACTACAATGAGCAGTTCTTC

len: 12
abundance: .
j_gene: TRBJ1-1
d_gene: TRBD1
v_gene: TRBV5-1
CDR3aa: CASRRTGDEAFF
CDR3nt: TGCGCCAGCAGACGGACAGGGGATGAAGCTTTCTTT

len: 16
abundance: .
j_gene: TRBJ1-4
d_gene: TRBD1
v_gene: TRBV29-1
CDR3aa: CSATGGQGESNEKLFF
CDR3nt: TGCAGCGCCACCGGTGGACAGGGCGAATCTAATGAAAAACTGTTTTTT

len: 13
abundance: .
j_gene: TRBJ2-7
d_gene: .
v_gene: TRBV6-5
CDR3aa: CASSYSGIREQYF
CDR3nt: TGTGCCAGCAGTTACTCGGGTATTCGGGAGCAGTACTTC

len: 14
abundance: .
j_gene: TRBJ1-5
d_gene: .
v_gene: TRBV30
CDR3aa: CAWSVGLGNQPQHF
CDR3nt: TGTGCCTGGAGTGTAGGTCTGGGCAATCAGCCCCAGCATTTT

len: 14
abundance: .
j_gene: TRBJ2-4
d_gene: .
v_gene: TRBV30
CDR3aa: CAWSGGTAKNIQYF
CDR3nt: TGTGCCTGGAGTGGGGGGACAGCCAAAAACATTCAGTACTTC

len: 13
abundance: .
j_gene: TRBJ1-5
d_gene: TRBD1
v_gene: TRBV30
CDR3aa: CAWSRQGNQPQHF
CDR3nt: TGTGCCTGGTCACGACAGGGAAATCAGCCCCAGCATTTT

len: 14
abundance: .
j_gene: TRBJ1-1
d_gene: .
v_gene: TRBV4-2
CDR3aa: CASSQDPHGTEAFF
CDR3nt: TGTGCCAGCAGCCAAGATCCACACGGAACTGAAGCTTTCTTT